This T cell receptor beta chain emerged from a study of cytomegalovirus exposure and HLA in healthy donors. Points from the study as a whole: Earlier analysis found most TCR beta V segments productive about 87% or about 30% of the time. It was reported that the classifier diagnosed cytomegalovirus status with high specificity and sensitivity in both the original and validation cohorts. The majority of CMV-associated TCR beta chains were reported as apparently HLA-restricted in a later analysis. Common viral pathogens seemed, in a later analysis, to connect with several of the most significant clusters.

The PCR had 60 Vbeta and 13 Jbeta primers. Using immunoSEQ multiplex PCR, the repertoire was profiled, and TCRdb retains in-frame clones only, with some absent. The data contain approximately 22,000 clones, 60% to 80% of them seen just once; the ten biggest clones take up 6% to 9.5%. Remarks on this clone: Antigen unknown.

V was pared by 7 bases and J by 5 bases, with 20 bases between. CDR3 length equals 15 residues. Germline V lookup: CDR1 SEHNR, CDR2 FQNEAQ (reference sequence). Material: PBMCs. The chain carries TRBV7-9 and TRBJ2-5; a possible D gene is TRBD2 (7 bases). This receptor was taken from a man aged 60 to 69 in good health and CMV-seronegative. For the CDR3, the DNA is TGTGCCAGCACCAAAAGGGGGGGTGGTGAGGAGACCCAGTACTTC. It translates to CASTKRGGGEETQYF.